These 32 T cell receptor beta chains were sequenced from one sample in a study of T-cell memory formation after mild COVID-19 (TCRdb year 2021). Libraries were made using 5' RACE. Reads for this sample came from an Illumina NovaSeq 6000. The raw public data were reprocessed by TCRdb itself: fastp quality trimming at Q25, MiXCR clonotype calling, in-frame beta chains only. Every entry covers one CDR3 protein and lists the most common genes and DNA from its rows. Present in this sample are hundreds of thousands of distinct CDR3 sequences, about 20% of which were seen just once. Together, the top ten hold about 8.7% of the sample. Sequenced input: PBMCs or a T cell subset sorted from them (not recorded which). These receptors were obtained from an adult woman who had mild COVID-19 (a few samples of this study predate the infection). The sample titles of this study are shuffled in the database, so cell type and time point are left out; the donor was told from shared clones.

J is TRBJ1-2 and V is TRBV9; D gene uncertain. In germline, CDR1 is SGDLS, CDR2 YYNGEE. V was clipped by 3 bases and J by 6 bases, with 12 bases between them. This CDR3 has 13 amino acids. CDR3 protein: CASSAPVAHGYTF. The DNA of the CDR3 is TGTGCCAGCAGCGCACCGGTGGCCCATGGCTACACCTTC.

This clonotype was detected a few times. The J gene is TRBJ2-1, the V gene TRBV11-2; TRBD2 matches 11 bases. Germline CDR1 SGHAT, CDR2 FQNNGV. The CDR3 is 16 residues long. V gave up 4 bases and J gave up 5 bases; unmatched junction bases: 7. CDR3: CASSSRLAGLDNEQFF. The CDR3 DNA is TGTGCCAGCAGCTCTAGACTAGCGGGACTTGACAATGAGCAGTTCTTC.

This clonotype was observed a handful of times. The chain is built from TRBV12-3 or TRBV12-4 and TRBJ2-2; a possible D gene is TRBD2 (6 bases). CDR3 length equals 15 residues. The V gene lost 3 bases and the J gene lost 2 bases, with 10 bases spanning the gap. The CDR3 DNA is TGTGCCAGCAGTTTTTTAGCGGAAAACACCGGGGAGCTGTTTTTT. It yields the protein CASSFLAENTGELFF.

The rearrangement uses TRBV12-3 or TRBV12-4 and TRBJ2-1, with D possibly being TRBD2 (6 bases). This CDR3 spans 15 amino acids. V was clipped by 2 bases and J by 7 bases, with 15 bases between them. The CDR3 sequence is CASSLRETVLNEQFF. The CDR3 DNA is TGTGCCAGCAGTTTACGGGAGACCGTTCTAAATGAGCAGTTCTTC.

The chain is built from TRBV5-1 and TRBJ2-7; TRBD1 is a possible D gene (6 bases). V was clipped by 4 bases and J by 7 bases, with 18 bases between them. Germline CDR1 reads SGHRS; CDR2 reads YFSETQ. This CDR3 region has 14 residues. The CDR3: CASSRQVQTGEQYF. CDR3 in DNA: TGCGCCAGCAGCAGACAGGTTCAAACCGGGGAGCAGTACTTC.

V gene TRBV12-3 or TRBV12-4 combines with J gene TRBJ1-1; tentatively, D is TRBD1 (5 bases). CDR3 size: 14 residues. The V gene lost 6 bases and the J gene lost 5 bases, with 16 bases spanning the gap. The CDR3 sequence is CASSPNSGATEAFF. The CDR3 bases are TGTGCCAGCAGCCCCAATAGTGGGGCGACTGAAGCTTTCTTT.

V usage is TRBV19 and J usage is TRBJ2-7; D uncertain. V gave up 3 bases and J gave up 3 bases, with 9 bases separating them. CDR1 and CDR2 (germline): LNHDA, SQIVND (reference sequence). This CDR3 spans 13 amino acids. The CDR3 is CASSMKNGYEQYF. The CDR3 DNA follows: TGTGCCAGTAGTATGAAGAACGGCTACGAGCAGTACTTC.

This clonotype occurred a few times. CDR3 sequence reads: CASSLEQGINTEAFF. For the CDR3, the DNA is TGTGCCAGCAGTCTGGAACAGGGGATAAACACTGAAGCTTTCTTT. This rearrangement joins TRBV12-3 or TRBV12-4 to TRBJ1-1; 7 nucleotides agree with TRBD1. V lost 5 bases and J lost 2; bases outside the gene matches: 8. The CDR3 runs 15 residues.

This clonotype was observed a few times. V gene TRBV19 combines with J gene TRBJ2-2, with a tentative D call TRBD1 (5 bases). The V and J ends lost 8 bases and 7 bases respectively, with 11 bases between them. The CDR3 is made up of 12 amino acids. Germline V CDR1 and CDR2: LNHDA, SQIVND (reference sequence). The CDR3 protein is CASQTVLGELFF. The CDR3 nucleotides read TGTGCCAGTCAGACAGTCCTCGGGGAGCTGTTTTTT.

This clonotype has only a few counts. This sequence joins TRBV11-3 and TRBJ2-1, with 8 bases fitting TRBD1. There are 14 residues in the CDR3. Germline-derived CDR1 and CDR2 are SGHNT and YENEEA. J gave up 6 bases and V 5 bases, and 6 bases lay outside the gene matches. CDR3 sequence (DNA): TGTGCCAGCAGCAGTCGGACAGGGTTCAATGAGCAGTTCTTC. Its translation is CASSSRTGFNEQFF.

This clonotype came up a few times. The rearrangement uses TRBV12-3 or TRBV12-4 and TRBJ2-2, with D tentatively TRBD1 or TRBD2 (6 bases each). V was trimmed by 3 bases and J by 6 bases, leaving 11 bases between them. The CDR3 has 14 residues. The DNA of the CDR3 is TGTGCCAGCAGTTTGTATGGGGGGCCCGGGGAGCTGTTTTTT. Its protein product is CASSLYGGPGELFF.

The rearrangement uses TRBV3-1 and TRBJ2-2; 12 nucleotides agree with TRBD1. J was trimmed by 7 bases and V by 4 bases; bases with no gene match: 7. From germline, CDR1 is LGHDT and CDR2 YNNKEL (reference sequence). The CDR3 is 16 residues long. In DNA form, the CDR3 reads TGTGCCAGCAGCCGGGGGACAGGGGGCGCCGGCGGGGAGCTGTTTTTT. Its protein is CASSRGTGGAGGELFF.

A few counts support this clonotype. This chain joins TRBV25-1 and TRBJ1-4; D remains unclear. Germline V lookup: CDR1 MGHDK, CDR2 SYGVNS. Trimming shortened V by 1 base and J by 15 bases, and 12 bases separated the two germline ends. The CDR3 length is 12 residues. The CDR3 sequence: CASSESPSWMFF. The DNA of the CDR3 is TGTGCCAGCAGTGAATCCCCATCATGGATGTTTTTT.

This clonotype came up many times. J is TRBJ1-2 and V is TRBV4-3, with TRBD1 as a possible D gene (5 bases). The CDR3 extends over 15 amino acids. V lost 1 base and J 4 bases, leaving 13 bases between the germline ends. Germline loops: CDR1 LGHNA, CDR2 YSLEER. The CDR3 loop is CASSQAPTGAYGYTF. The CDR3 DNA sequence: TGCGCCAGCAGCCAAGCTCCCACAGGAGCCTATGGCTACACCTTC.

The CDR3: CASSTTGDLYNEQFF. The DNA for the CDR3 is TGTGCCAGCAGTACTACAGGGGACCTTTACAATGAGCAGTTCTTC. V usage is TRBV6-5 and J usage is TRBJ2-1; 7 bases line up with TRBD1. Per germline, CDR1 MNHEY and CDR2 SVGAGI. J gave up 4 bases and V 5 bases, and 8 bases lay outside the gene matches. The CDR3 length is 15 residues.

V usage is TRBV19 and J usage is TRBJ2-1, with D perhaps matching TRBD1 (5 bases). CDR1 and CDR2 from the germline V gene are LNHDA and SQIVND (reference sequence). Trimming took 5 bases from V and 6 from J, leaving 14 bases between them. The CDR3 is 14 residues long. CDR3 sequence: CASSPGSWSNEQFF. The CDR3 DNA reads as TGTGCCAGTAGTCCAGGGTCCTGGTCCAATGAGCAGTTCTTC. The full variable domain, in which reference TRBV19 and TRBJ2-1 provide the parts outside the CDR3, is DGGITQSPKYLFRKEGQNVTLSCEQNLNHDAMYWYRQDPGQGLRLIYYSQIVNDFQKGDIAEGYSVSREKKESFPLTVTSAQKNPTAFYLCASSPGSWSNEQFFGPGTRLTVL.

This clonotype was seen repeatedly, ten times or more. The chain couples TRBV7-2 to TRBJ2-2; 8 bases agree with TRBD2. There are 13 residues in the CDR3. CDR1 is SGHTA and CDR2 is FQGNSA in the germline V gene. V gave up 5 bases and J gave up 6 bases; unmatched junction bases: 2. CDR3 DNA: TGTGCCAGCAGCACGCGGGGGGCCGGGGAGCTGTTTTTT. It translates to CASSTRGAGELFF.

The V and J genes are TRBV7-2 and TRBJ1-2; TRBD1 agrees at 9 bases. V lost 2 bases and J lost 4; bases outside the gene matches: 2. The germline V gene has CDR1 SGHTA and CDR2 FQGNSA. The CDR3 contains 14 residues. CDR3 nucleotide sequence: TGTGCCAGCAGCTTACCGACAGGGGGCTATGGCTACACCTTC. This gives the protein CASSLPTGGYGYTF.

This chain joins TRBV19 and TRBJ2-7, with TRBD1 matching 9 bases. Germline V CDR1 and CDR2: LNHDA, SQIVND (reference sequence). With V trimmed by 3 bases and J by 7 bases, 7 bases remained unmatched. The length of the CDR3 is 14 residues. CDR3 DNA: TGTGCCAGTAGTATTTGGACAGGGGATTCGGAGCAGTACTTC. Translating it yields CASSIWTGDSEQYF.

This clonotype appeared a single time. The chain has TRBV2 and TRBJ1-4; unclear D gene. The CDR3 runs to 13 residues. Between the trimmed V and J ends, which lost 1 base and 12 bases, there was a span of 12 bases. Germline V lookup: CDR1 SNHLY, CDR2 FYNNEI. The CDR3: CASSEVAEMELFF. The CDR3 DNA reads TGTGCCAGCAGTGAAGTGGCGGAGATGGAACTGTTTTTT.

The chain links TRBV29-1 to TRBJ1-1, with D possibly matching TRBD1 (5 bases). From germline, CDR1 is SQVTM and CDR2 ANQGSEA. This CDR3 comprises 13 residues. The germline V and J ends were trimmed by 1 base and 10 bases, with 16 bases remaining between them. CDR3 sequence: CSVEGQGRLVAFF. DNA for the CDR3: TGCAGCGTTGAAGGGCAGGGTCGTTTGGTAGCTTTCTTT.

This clonotype has more than one count but fewer than ten. This chain connects TRBV20-1 to TRBJ2-1, with 15 positions matching TRBD2. The germline gives CDR1 DFQATT, CDR2 SNEGSKA (reference sequence). The length of the CDR3 is 18 residues. V gave up 1 base and J gave up 7 bases; unmatched junction bases: 11. CDR3 sequence reads: CSARAYEGLAGGSNEQFF. CDR3 nucleotides: TGCAGTGCTAGAGCCTATGAGGGACTAGCGGGGGGTTCGAATGAGCAGTTCTTC.

V and J are TRBV20-1 and TRBJ2-1; D is possibly TRBD1 or TRBD2 (6 bases each). The CDR3 consists of 14 residues. V lost 5 bases, J lost 4 bases, and 15 bases lay in between. From germline, CDR1 is DFQATT and CDR2 SNEGSKA (reference sequence). The CDR3 DNA is TGCAGTGCTGGACGGGGGCTTGGGTACAATGAGCAGTTCTTC. Translating gives CSAGRGLGYNEQFF.

This clonotype was found many times. The gene calls are TRBV5-1 and TRBJ2-7, with D perhaps TRBD1 (6 bases). The CDR3 has 15 amino acids. V was trimmed by 3 bases and J by 1 base, leaving 14 bases between them. Germline V lookup: CDR1 SGHRS, CDR2 YFSETQ. This CDR3 reads CASSSSWGPSYEQYF. Written as DNA, the CDR3 is TGCGCCAGCAGCTCTAGCTGGGGGCCTTCCTACGAGCAGTACTTC.

The gene calls are TRBV24-1 and TRBJ2-1, with 7 bases fitting TRBD1. This CDR3 is 17 amino acids long. Germline V gives CDR1 KGHDR, CDR2 SFDVKD. J was trimmed by 5 bases and V by 5 bases; bases with no gene match: 14. The CDR3 protein is CATSAQTQGQFHNEQFF. In DNA form, the CDR3 reads TGTGCCACCAGTGCCCAAACACAGGGACAGTTTCACAATGAGCAGTTCTTC.

The V gene is TRBV12-3 or TRBV12-4, the J gene TRBJ2-5; weak D call: TRBD2 (6 bases). This CDR3 is built from 16 residues. Trimming cost V 3 bases and J 5 bases, with 19 bases left between them. CDR3 sequence reads: CASSFPSPRAGETQYF. CDR3 nucleotide sequence: TGTGCCAGCAGTTTCCCCTCGCCCCGCGCGGGGGAGACCCAGTACTTC.

This clonotype has ten or more counts. The chain recombines TRBV7-2 with TRBJ2-3, with D possibly being TRBD2 (6 bases). V lost 4 bases and J 3 bases, leaving 11 bases between the germline ends. The CDR3 sequence is 14 residues long. Germline V gene sequence: CDR1 SGHTA, CDR2 FQGNSA. The CDR3 is CASSSRGITDTQYF. CDR3 bases: TGTGCCAGCAGCTCCCGCGGGATAACAGATACGCAGTATTTT.

There are a few counts of this clonotype. The gene calls are TRBV25-1 and TRBJ2-1; no definite D call. V dropped 3 bases and J dropped 2 bases, with 11 bases sitting between them. The CDR3 is 15 residues long. Germline values: CDR1 MGHDK, CDR2 SYGVNS. The CDR3 loop reads CASSDPSETYNEQFF. The CDR3 DNA reads as TGTGCCAGCAGTGACCCCAGCGAAACCTACAATGAGCAGTTCTTC. The full variable domain, rest sourced from reference TRBV25-1 and TRBJ2-1, is EADIYQTPRYLVIGTGKKITLECSQTMGHDKMYWYQQDPGMELHLIHYSYGVNSTEKGDLSSESTVSRIRTEHFPLTLESARPSHTSQYLCASSDPSETYNEQFFGPGTRLTVL.

This clonotype came up a few times. The chain uses TRBV29-1 and TRBJ2-7; a possible D gene is TRBD2 (5 bases). The CDR3 spans 13 residues. Trimming removed 5 bases from V and 0 bases from J, with 11 bases in between. CDR1 SQVTM and CDR2 ANQGSEA come from the germline V gene. CDR3 bases: TGCAGCGTTCTAGCCACCAGCTCCTACGAGCAGTACTTC. Protein: CSVLATSSYEQYF.

In its sample, this clonotype was seen a few times. This chain links TRBV29-1 with TRBJ2-1; TRBD2 matches 14 bases. The CDR3 sequence is 15 residues long. The V segment lost 5 bases and the J segment 8 bases; nucleotides outside the gene matches: 8. CDR1 and CDR2 (germline): SQVTM, ANQGSEA. The CDR3 region is CSVPKGLAGVYEQFF. The DNA for the CDR3 is TGCAGCGTTCCAAAGGGACTAGCGGGAGTGTATGAGCAGTTCTTC.

V usage is TRBV29-1 and J usage is TRBJ1-2; 8 bases match TRBD1. CDR1 and CDR2 (germline): SQVTM, ANQGSEA. This CDR3 region has 14 residues. The V segment lost 7 bases and the J segment 5 bases; nucleotides outside the gene matches: 12. CDR3 DNA: TGCAGCGCCGTCCCGGGACAGGACTGGTATGGCTACACCTTC. This sequence encodes CSAVPGQDWYGYTF.

Many counts were recorded for this clonotype. The genes are TRBV14 and TRBJ2-3; 7 nucleotides line up with TRBD2. Germline V gene data show CDR1 as SGHDN and CDR2 as FVKESK. J was trimmed by 9 bases and V by 0 bases; bases with no gene match: 12. The CDR3 spans 16 residues. The CDR3 DNA follows: TGTGCCAGCAGCCAAGATTTAACGCGGGAGAGGGGAACGCAGTATTTT. Protein: CASSQDLTRERGTQYF.